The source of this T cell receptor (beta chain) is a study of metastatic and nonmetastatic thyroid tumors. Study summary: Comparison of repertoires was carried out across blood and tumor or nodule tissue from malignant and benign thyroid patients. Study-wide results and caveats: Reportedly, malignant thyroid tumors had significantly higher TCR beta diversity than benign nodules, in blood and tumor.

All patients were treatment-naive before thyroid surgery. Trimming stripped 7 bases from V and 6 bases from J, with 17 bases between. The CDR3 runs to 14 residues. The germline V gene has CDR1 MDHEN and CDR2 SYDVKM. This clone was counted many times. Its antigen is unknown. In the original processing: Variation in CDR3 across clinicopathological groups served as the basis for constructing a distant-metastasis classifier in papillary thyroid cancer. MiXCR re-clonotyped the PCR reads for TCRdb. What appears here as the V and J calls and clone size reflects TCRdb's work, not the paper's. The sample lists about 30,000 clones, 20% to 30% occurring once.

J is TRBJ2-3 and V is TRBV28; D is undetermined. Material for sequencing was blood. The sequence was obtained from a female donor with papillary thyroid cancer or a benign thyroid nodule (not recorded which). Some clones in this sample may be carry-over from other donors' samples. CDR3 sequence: CASTPSNTGDTQYF. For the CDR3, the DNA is TGTGCCAGCACACCCTCGAACACCGGGGATACGCAGTATTTT.